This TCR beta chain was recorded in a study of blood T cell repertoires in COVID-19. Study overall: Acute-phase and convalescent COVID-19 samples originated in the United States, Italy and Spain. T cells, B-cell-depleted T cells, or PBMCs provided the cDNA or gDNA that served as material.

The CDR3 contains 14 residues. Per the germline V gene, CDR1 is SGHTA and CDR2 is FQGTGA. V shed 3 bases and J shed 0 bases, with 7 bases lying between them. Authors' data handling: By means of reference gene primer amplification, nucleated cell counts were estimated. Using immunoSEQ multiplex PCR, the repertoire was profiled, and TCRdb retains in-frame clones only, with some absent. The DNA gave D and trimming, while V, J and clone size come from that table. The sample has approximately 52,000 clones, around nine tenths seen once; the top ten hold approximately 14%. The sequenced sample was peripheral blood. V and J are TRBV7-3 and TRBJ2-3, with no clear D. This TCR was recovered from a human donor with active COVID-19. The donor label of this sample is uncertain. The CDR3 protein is CASSFFGSTDTQYF. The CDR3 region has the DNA TGTGCCAGCAGCTTTTTCGGTAGCACAGATACGCAGTATTTT.